This paragraph reports one T cell receptor (beta chain). Antigen: not known. This CDR3 is 13 amino acids long. Trimming shortened V by 3 bases and J by 7 bases, and 13 bases separated the two germline ends. Germline V CDR1 and CDR2: SGDLS, YYNGEE. Amplified TCR beta CDR3 regions came from RNA transcripts. A first-round RT-PCR of the TCR CDR3 used the HTBI primer set. Using its own MiXCR run on the multiplex PCR reads, TCRdb lists one record per CDR3 protein. The sample lists around 570,000 distinct CDR3 sequences, about 20% occurring once. Every diagnosis used clinical symptoms, serum thyroxine and TRAb, thyroid ultrasound and orbital computed tomography. The authors obtained PBMCs from about 9 ml of fresh peripheral blood. The data derive from a study of T cells in Graves' hyperthyroidism and ophthalmopathy. The study's findings and limits: The blood repertoire included most of the expanded thyroid clonotypes above 0.001.

This chain connects TRBV9 to TRBJ1-2; weak D call: TRBD1 (5 bases). The sample comprised blood. The receptor was isolated from a man aged 35 to 55 with Graves' ophthalmopathy. The CDR3 DNA is TGTGCCAGCAGCGGGGACCCTTATGGTGGCTACACCTTC. Residues: CASSGDPYGGYTF.